This record covers a single T cell receptor beta chain. Its specificity is not known. With V trimmed by 6 bases and J by 5 bases, 5 bases remained unmatched. This CDR3 region has 12 residues. Germline V gives CDR1 SQVTM, CDR2 ANQGSEA. These data originate in a study of CD8+CD57+ T cells in acquired aplastic anemia. Study context: Recorded DNA amounts for sorted CD4+ and CD8+ cells had an average of around 3.4 ug.

Study-wide points: CD8+ Simpson's diversity in patients was not significantly different from that in controls.

The TCR beta profiling, which covered VDJ combination and CDR3 sequence, was carried out using genomic DNA as the template. TCRdb independently ran MiXCR on the reads; one entry per CDR3 protein. In the table there are more than 150,000 distinct CDR3 sequences, 45% to 50% of which are singletons. The sequenced sample consisted of sorted CD4+, CD8+, or CD8+CD57+ T cells (not recorded which) from PBMCs. This chain links TRBV29-1 with TRBJ2-5; 8 bases fit TRBD1. This receptor was identified in a human donor in good health. DNA for the CDR3: TGCAGCGTGACGACAGGGGTCGAGACCCAGTACTTC. Protein sequence: CSVTTGVETQYF.